The next 21 T cell receptor beta chains were all read from a single sample in a study of regulatory T cells in long-lasting Graves disease. Both iRepertoire HTBI primers and Arm-PCR of CDR3 regions were used to build the TCR beta libraries. TCRdb recomputed calls from the multiplex PCR reads with MiXCR, one row per CDR3 protein. Among over 500,000 distinct CDR3 sequences listed, around 15% were seen once. The time point: newly diagnosed GD, antithyroid drugs for less than 3 months. The TCR library was prepared using RNA isolated from PBMCs. These data also formed part of another study, on T cells in Graves' hyperthyroidism and ophthalmopathy.

Sequenced here: peripheral blood mononuclear cells (PBMCs), sampled at new diagnosis, from a patient treated with antithyroid drugs. The receptor source for this set is a woman aged 30 to 39 with Graves disease.

This clonotype showed up just a few times. This chain connects TRBV30 to TRBJ2-1, with D hard to call. The CDR3 is 17 residues long. V lost 7 bases and J lost 0, with 22 bases in between. In germline, CDR1 is GTSNPN, CDR2 SVGIG (reference sequence). The CDR3 sequence: CASLHKYSLSSYNEQFF. For the CDR3, the DNA is TGTGCCTCGCTCCATAAATACTCCCTGAGCTCCTACAATGAGCAGTTCTTC. The full variable domain, with the rest looked up from reference TRBV30 and TRBJ2-1, is SQTIHQWPATLVQPVGSPLSLECTVEGTSNPNLYWYRQAAGRGLQLLFYSVGIGQISSEVPQNLSASRPQDRQFILSSKKLLLSDSGFYLCASLHKYSLSSYNEQFFGPGTRLTVL.

Points on this clonotype: One end of the junction varies from germline; a read error may be responsible. The chain combines TRBV18 with TRBJ2-1, with D possibly being TRBD1 (5 bases). Germline assignment: CDR1 KGHSH and CDR2 LQKENI. CDR3 size: 13 residues. CDR3 DNA sequence: TGTGCCAGCTCCTGGGGCCAGAACAATGAGCAGCTCTTC. Translation: CASSWGQNNEQLF.

This clonotype was observed a handful of times. V and J are TRBV10-2 and TRBJ1-1, with 10 bases fitting TRBD1. CDR1 and CDR2 (germline): WSHSY, SAAADI. This CDR3 has 13 residues. V lost 4 bases, J lost 6 bases, and 2 bases stayed unmatched. The CDR3 loop reads CASSVGQGAEAFF. In DNA, the CDR3 is TGCGCCAGCAGTGTCGGACAGGGGGCTGAAGCTTTCTTT.

The chain joins TRBV15 to TRBJ1-5; a weak D match, TRBD1 (5 bases). The CDR3 has 14 residues. Germline CDR1 and CDR2: LNHNV and YYDKDF (reference sequence). V was trimmed by 0 bases and J by 10 bases, leaving 13 bases between them. In DNA, the CDR3 is TGTGCCACCAGCAGAGAAGGGGTCTTCAGCCCCCAGCATTTT. Translated: CATSREGVFSPQHF. Complete variable domain (other parts from reference TRBV15 and TRBJ1-5): DAMVIQNPRYQVTQFGKPVTLSCSQTLNHNVMYWYQQKSSQAPKLLFHYYDKDFNNEADTPDNFQSRRPNTSFCFLDIRSPGLGDTAMYLCATSREGVFSPQHFGDGTRLSIL.

The V gene is TRBV3-1, the J gene TRBJ2-3; no definite D call. V lost 4 bases, J lost 2 bases, and 13 bases lay in between. Germline V gene data show CDR1 as LGHDT and CDR2 as YNNKEL (reference sequence). CDR3 length: 15 amino acids. The DNA for the CDR3 is TGTGCCAGCAGCCGGGGAATGGCAGACACAGATACGCAGTATTTT. Amino acids: CASSRGMADTDTQYF.

In its sample, this clonotype was seen many times. The genes are TRBV9 and TRBJ2-1; TRBD2 matches 12 bases. The CDR3 contains 18 residues. V lost 3 bases, J lost 6 bases, and 13 bases stayed unmatched. The germline CDR1 and CDR2 sequences are SGDLS and YYNGEE. CDR3 bases: TGTGCCAGCAGCGGACTAGCGGGAGTTTCAGGGGACCGCAATGAGCAGTTCTTC. Encoded protein: CASSGLAGVSGDRNEQFF.

At least ten counts were recorded for this clonotype. V is TRBV20-1 and J is TRBJ1-2, with unresolved D. Germline CDR1 reads DFQATT; CDR2 reads SNEGSKA (reference sequence). V lost 3 bases and J lost 4, with 12 bases in between. The CDR3 consists of 13 residues. This CDR3 is CSASWGVGYGYTF. The CDR3, as DNA: TGCAGTGCTAGTTGGGGAGTCGGCTATGGCTACACCTTC.

The chain has TRBV6-5 and TRBJ1-1; D is perhaps TRBD1 (6 bases). The CDR3 has 14 amino acids. The germline V gene encodes CDR1 MNHEY and CDR2 SVGAGI. With 3 bases removed from V and 2 bases from J, the gap between germline ends came to 10 bases. CDR3 in DNA: TGTGCCAGCAGTTATCGGGGACACAACACTGAAGCTTTCTTT. It is translated as CASSYRGHNTEAFF.

The J gene is TRBJ2-6, the V gene TRBV24-1, with TRBD1 as a possible D gene (5 bases). Trimming removed 7 bases at V and 0 bases at J, with 12 bases between. Germline V gene data show CDR1 as KGHDR and CDR2 as SFDVKD. The CDR3 length is 16 residues. The CDR3 bases are TGTGCCACCAGCGTTCAGGGTAACTCTGGGGCCAACGTCCTGACTTTC. This translates into CATSVQGNSGANVLTF.

This clonotype showed up many times. The chain combines TRBV5-1 with TRBJ2-3; the D gene is possibly TRBD2 (5 bases). Trimming removed 6 bases at V and 1 base at J, with 12 bases between. CDR3 length: 14 residues. Germline V gene lookup returns CDR1 SGHRS and CDR2 YFSETQ. The CDR3 nucleotides are TGCGCCAGCATGGAGGCTCCCGGCACAGATACGCAGTATTTT. This encodes CASMEAPGTDTQYF.

The table lists this clonotype with a few counts. The chain employs TRBV20-1 and TRBJ2-5; the D gene is possibly TRBD1 (6 bases). The CDR3 is 15 amino acids. With 6 bases removed from V and 3 bases from J, the gap between germline ends came to 20 bases. The germline gives CDR1 DFQATT, CDR2 SNEGSKA (reference sequence). The CDR3 DNA sequence: TGCAGTGCAGAGAGGGGGAGCTCTAGAGAAGAGACCCAGTACTTC. It yields the protein CSAERGSSREETQYF.

About this clonotype itself: This sequence may be a read error, since a much larger clone differs from it by one base. The genes are TRBV5-1 and TRBJ2-2; D is tentatively TRBD1 or TRBD2 (5 bases each). The V gene lost 3 bases and the J gene lost 3 bases, with 15 bases spanning the gap. Germline assignment: CDR1 SGHRS and CDR2 YFSETQ. This CDR3 has 16 residues. CDR3 loop: CASSSDGAAYTGELFF. CDR3 nucleotides: TGCGCCAGCAGCTCCGACGGGGCGGCGTACACCGGGGAGCTGTTTTTT.

The chain combines TRBV28 with TRBJ2-7; 7 nucleotides agree with TRBD1. Trimming removed 7 bases from V and 5 bases from J; junction bases left unmatched: 14. In germline, CDR1 is MDHEN, CDR2 SYDVKM. CDR3 length equals 15 residues. The CDR3 is CASTLAGTARDEQYF. In DNA, the CDR3 is TGTGCCAGCACCCTGGCCGGGACAGCCCGCGACGAGCAGTACTTC.

The chain has TRBV4-1 and TRBJ1-1, with D possibly being TRBD1 (5 bases). The CDR3 spans 18 residues. The germline gives CDR1 MGHRA, CDR2 YSYEKL. V lost 0 bases and J 2 bases, leaving 19 bases between the germline ends. This chain's CDR3 is CASSQDEGRVSPNTEAFF. The DNA for the CDR3 is TGCGCCAGCAGCCAAGATGAAGGCAGGGTGAGCCCCAACACTGAAGCTTTCTTT.

This clonotype was found many times. This chain joins TRBV2 and TRBJ1-1, with 11 positions matching TRBD1. This CDR3 region has 13 residues. Germline V CDR1 and CDR2: SNHLY, FYNNEI. The trim removed 6 bases at V and 7 bases at J, leaving 4 bases unmatched. For the CDR3, the DNA is TGTGCCAGCAGGGGACAGGGGGATTTTGAAGCTTTCTTT. It is translated as CASRGQGDFEAFF.

V usage is TRBV19 and J usage is TRBJ2-1; D is possibly TRBD1 (5 bases). Germline CDR1 is LNHDA and CDR2 is SQIVND (reference sequence). V lost 3 bases and J 13 bases, leaving 13 bases between the germline ends. The CDR3 consists of 12 residues. As DNA, the CDR3 is TGTGCCAGTAGTATCATCGGGCAGGGTCAGTTCTTC. As protein: CASSIIGQGQFF.

The table lists this clonotype with a few counts. Here the CDR3 reads CASSPDAGSNTEAFF. CDR3 nucleotides: TGTGCCAGCTCACCGGACGCAGGGTCTAACACTGAAGCTTTCTTT. The chain recombines TRBV18 with TRBJ1-1; perhaps TRBD1 as D (5 bases). The CDR3 is made up of 15 amino acids. Germline V CDR1 and CDR2: KGHSH, LQKENI. V was shortened by 3 bases and J by 2 bases, with 13 bases between the two germline ends.

This clonotype has a count of ten or more. The chain carries TRBV6-1 and TRBJ2-3; D is uncertain. Germline V gene data show CDR1 as MNHNS and CDR2 as SASEGT. With 4 bases removed from V and 1 base from J, the gap between germline ends came to 15 bases. This CDR3 is 16 amino acids long. CDR3 sequence reads: CASSGWTVFGTDTQYF. The CDR3 DNA is TGTGCCAGCAGTGGCTGGACGGTTTTTGGCACAGATACGCAGTATTTT.

This chain links TRBV4-1 with TRBJ1-2; D unresolved. The CDR3 extends over 18 amino acids. Germline lookup yields CDR1 MGHRA and CDR2 YSYEKL. Trimming took 1 base from V and 4 from J, leaving 22 bases between them. This CDR3 reads CASSQGPFRGDGSYGYTF. The CDR3 bases are TGCGCCAGCAGCCAAGGACCGTTTCGCGGCGACGGATCCTATGGCTACACCTTC.

This clonotype was seen many times. The V call is TRBV11-1, the J call TRBJ1-1, with D hard to call. This CDR3 is built from 14 residues. V lost 0 bases, J lost 1 base, and 6 bases lay in between. Germline V gene lookup returns CDR1 SGHAT and CDR2 FQDESV (reference sequence). DNA for the CDR3: TGTGCCAGCAGCTTAGCGGGGAAGAACACTGAAGCTTTCTTT. It translates to CASSLAGKNTEAFF.

CDR3 sequence reads: CASTPWTSGSTDTQYF. The CDR3 DNA sequence: TGCGCCAGCACCCCTTGGACTAGCGGGAGCACAGATACGCAGTATTTT. This chain joins TRBV5-1 and TRBJ2-3, with TRBD2 identical over 11 bases. The CDR3 sequence is 16 residues long. The V segment lost 6 bases and the J segment 0 bases; nucleotides outside the gene matches: 6. The germline gives CDR1 SGHRS, CDR2 YFSETQ.